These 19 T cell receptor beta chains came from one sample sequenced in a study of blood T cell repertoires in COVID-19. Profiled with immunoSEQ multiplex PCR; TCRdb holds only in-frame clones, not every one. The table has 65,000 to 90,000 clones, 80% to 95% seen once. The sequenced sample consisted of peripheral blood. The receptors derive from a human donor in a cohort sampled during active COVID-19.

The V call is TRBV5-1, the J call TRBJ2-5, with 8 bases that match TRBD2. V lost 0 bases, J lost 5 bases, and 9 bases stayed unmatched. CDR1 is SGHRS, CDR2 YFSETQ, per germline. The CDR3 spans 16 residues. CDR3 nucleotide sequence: TGCGCCAGCAGCTTGGACGCGGGGGGAGGCGGTGAGACCCAGTACTTC. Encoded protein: CASSLDAGGGGETQYF.

CDR3 protein: CASSLAGTRGGPGGANVLTF. The CDR3 DNA follows: TGTGCCAGTAGTCTGGCCGGGACTCGCGGGGGGCCCGGGGGGGCCAACGTCCTGACTTTC. The J gene is TRBJ2-6, the V gene TRBV19; 8 bases agree with TRBD2. This CDR3 region has 20 residues. The junction had 19 bases not matched to a gene; V was cut back by 5 bases and J by 4 bases. Germline values: CDR1 LNHDA, CDR2 SQIVND (reference sequence).

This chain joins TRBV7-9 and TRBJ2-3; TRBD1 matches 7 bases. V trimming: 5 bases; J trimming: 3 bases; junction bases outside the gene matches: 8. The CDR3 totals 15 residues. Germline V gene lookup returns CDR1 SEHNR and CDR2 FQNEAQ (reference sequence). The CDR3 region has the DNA TGTGCCAGCAGCCCACCCGGGACAGCTACAGATACGCAGTATTTT. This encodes CASSPPGTATDTQYF.

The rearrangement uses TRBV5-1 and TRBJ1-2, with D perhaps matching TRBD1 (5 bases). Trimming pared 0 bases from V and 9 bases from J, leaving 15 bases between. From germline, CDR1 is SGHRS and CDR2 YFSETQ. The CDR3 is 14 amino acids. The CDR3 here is CASSLGGTVGSYTF. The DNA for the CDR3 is TGCGCCAGCAGCTTGGGGGGCACAGTTGGGAGCTACACCTTC.

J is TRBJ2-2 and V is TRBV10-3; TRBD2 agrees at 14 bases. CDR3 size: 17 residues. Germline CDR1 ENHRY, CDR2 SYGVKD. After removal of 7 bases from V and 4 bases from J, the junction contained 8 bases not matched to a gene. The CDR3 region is CAINPKGTSGGTGELFF. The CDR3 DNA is TGTGCCATCAACCCGAAGGGGACTAGCGGGGGCACCGGGGAGCTGTTTTTT.

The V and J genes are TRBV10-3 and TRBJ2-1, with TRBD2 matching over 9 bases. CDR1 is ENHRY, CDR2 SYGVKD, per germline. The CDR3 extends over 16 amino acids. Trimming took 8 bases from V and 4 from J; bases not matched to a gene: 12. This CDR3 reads CAISEGSGGSYNEQFF. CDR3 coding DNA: TGTGCCATCTCGGAGGGTAGCGGGGGATCTTACAATGAGCAGTTCTTC.

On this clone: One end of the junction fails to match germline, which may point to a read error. This CDR3 is CASSEGEGPDTQYF. The CDR3 nucleotides read TGTGCCAGCAGCGAAGGGGAGGGGCCAGATACGCAGTATTTT. The rearrangement links TRBV2 to TRBJ2-3; 7 bases align to TRBD2. The CDR3 loop spans 14 amino acids. Looked up from germline, CDR1 is SNHLY and CDR2 is FYNNEI.

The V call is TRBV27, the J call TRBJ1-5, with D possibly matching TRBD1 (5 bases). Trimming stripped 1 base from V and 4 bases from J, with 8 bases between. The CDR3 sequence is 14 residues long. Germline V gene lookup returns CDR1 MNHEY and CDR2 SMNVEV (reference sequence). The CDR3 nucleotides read TGTGCCAGCAGTTTATGGGGGGAAAATCAGCCCCAGCATTTT. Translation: CASSLWGENQPQHF.

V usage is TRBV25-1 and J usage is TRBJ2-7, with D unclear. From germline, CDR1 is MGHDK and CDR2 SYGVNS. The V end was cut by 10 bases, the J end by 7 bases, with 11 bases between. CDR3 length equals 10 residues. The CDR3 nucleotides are TGTGCCACCATGGCTCTGGAGCAGTACTTC. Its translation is CATMALEQYF.

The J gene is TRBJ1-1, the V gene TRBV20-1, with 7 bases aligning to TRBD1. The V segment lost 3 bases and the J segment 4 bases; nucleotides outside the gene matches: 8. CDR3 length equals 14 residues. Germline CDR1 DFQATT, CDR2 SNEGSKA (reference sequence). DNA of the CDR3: TGCAGTGCTAGTCGGACCGAGGGGGCCACTGAAGCTTTCTTT. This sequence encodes CSASRTEGATEAFF.

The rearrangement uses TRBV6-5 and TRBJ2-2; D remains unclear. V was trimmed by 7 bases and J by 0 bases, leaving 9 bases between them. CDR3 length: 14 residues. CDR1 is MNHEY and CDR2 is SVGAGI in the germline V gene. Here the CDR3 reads CASKSVANTGELFF. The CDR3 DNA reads TGTGCCAGCAAATCGGTAGCGAACACCGGGGAGCTGTTTTTT.

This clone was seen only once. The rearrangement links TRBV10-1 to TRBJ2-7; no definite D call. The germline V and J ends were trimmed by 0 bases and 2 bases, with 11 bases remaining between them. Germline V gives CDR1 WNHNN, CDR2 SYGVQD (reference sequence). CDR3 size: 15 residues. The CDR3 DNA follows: TGCGCCAGCAGTGAGTCGATTGGCGGAACCTACGAGCAGTACTTC. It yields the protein CASSESIGGTYEQYF.

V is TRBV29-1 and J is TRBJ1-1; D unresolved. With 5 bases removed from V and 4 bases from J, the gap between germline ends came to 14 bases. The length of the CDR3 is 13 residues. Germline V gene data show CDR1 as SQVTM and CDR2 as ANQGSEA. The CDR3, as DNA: TGCAGCGTTTCCGGGCTCGAGGGCACTGAAGCTTTCTTT. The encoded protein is CSVSGLEGTEAFF.

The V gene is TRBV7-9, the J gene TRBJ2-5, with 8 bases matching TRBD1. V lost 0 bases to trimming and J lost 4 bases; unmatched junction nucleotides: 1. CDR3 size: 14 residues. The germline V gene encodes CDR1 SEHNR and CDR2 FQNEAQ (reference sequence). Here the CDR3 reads CASSLAGTGETQYF. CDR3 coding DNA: TGTGCCAGCAGCTTAGCCGGGACAGGAGAGACCCAGTACTTC.

The CDR3, as DNA: TGTGCCAGCAGCCAAAGCGGGGGCCCAGACCAAGAGACCCAGTACTTC. Amino acids: CASSQSGGPDQETQYF. The chain combines TRBV4-2 with TRBJ2-5; 8 bases line up with TRBD2. CDR1 and CDR2 (germline): LGHNA, YNFKEQ. The length of the CDR3 is 16 residues. Germline trimming cut 2 bases from V and 0 bases from J; bases unmatched to any gene: 5.

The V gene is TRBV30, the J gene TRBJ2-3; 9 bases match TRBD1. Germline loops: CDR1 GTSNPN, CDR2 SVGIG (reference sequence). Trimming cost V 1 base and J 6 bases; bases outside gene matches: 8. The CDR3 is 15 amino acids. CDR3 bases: TGTGCCTGGAGTGACCGACAGGGGGTATTGGATACGCAGTATTTT. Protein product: CAWSDRQGVLDTQYF.

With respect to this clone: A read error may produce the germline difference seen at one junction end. CDR3 protein: CASSLDRGPKETQYF. The CDR3 DNA is TGTGCTAGCAGCTTGGACAGGGGGCCTAAAGAGACCCAGTACTTC. The rearrangement uses TRBV7-7 and TRBJ2-5; 11 bases are shared with TRBD1. Germline lookup yields CDR1 SSHAT and CDR2 FNYEAQ (reference sequence). This CDR3 is 15 amino acids long.

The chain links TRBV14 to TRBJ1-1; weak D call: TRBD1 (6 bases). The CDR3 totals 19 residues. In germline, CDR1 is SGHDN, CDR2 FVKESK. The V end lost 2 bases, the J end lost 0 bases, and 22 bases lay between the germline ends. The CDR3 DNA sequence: TGTGCCAGCAGCCAACTGGCGGGGGGGCCGCGAAAGTTGAACACTGAAGCTTTCTTT. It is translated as CASSQLAGGPRKLNTEAFF. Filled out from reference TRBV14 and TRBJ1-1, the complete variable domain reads EAGVTQFPSHSVIEKGQTVTLRCDPISGHDNLYWYRRVMGKEIKFLLHFVKESKQDESGMPNNRFLAERTGGTYSTLKVQPAELEDSGVYFCASSQLAGGPRKLNTEAFFGQGTRLTVV.

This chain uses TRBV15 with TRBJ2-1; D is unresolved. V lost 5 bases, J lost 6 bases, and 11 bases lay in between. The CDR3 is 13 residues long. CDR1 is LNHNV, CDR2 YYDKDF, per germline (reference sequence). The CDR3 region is CATSSTLPNEQFF. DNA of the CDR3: TGTGCCACCAGCTCCACCCTACCCAATGAGCAGTTCTTC.